The rows below give T cell receptor beta chains drawn from one sample of a study of blood T cells in healthy people across ages. One entry per CDR3 protein, called by TCRdb with MiXCR from the 5' RACE reads. The table records 450,000 to 700,000 distinct CDR3 sequences, 25% to 30% of them present only once. Sequences were obtained from blood. Receptor source: a woman in her seventies in good health. Each CDR3 is given with its conserved first and last residue.

TRBV7-2,TRBJ2-7,CASSLGGQGYEQYF
TRBV27,TRBJ2-4,CASRPSGGKNIQYF
TRBV20-1,TRBJ2-1,CSAPRQVGEQFF
TRBV5-1,TRBJ2-1,CASSNNEEQFF
TRBV4-3,TRBJ2-5,CASSQDPGTGEYF
TRBV15,TRBJ2-2,CATSVPRAGELFF
TRBV4-2,TRBJ1-1,CASGRYSGENTEAFF
TRBV3-1,TRBJ1-1,CASSQEGRGKAAEAFF
TRBV6-6,TRBJ1-1,CASRITRNTEAFF
TRBV2,NA,CASSEGRGVTQYF
TRBV5-1,TRBJ2-5,CASSVSRWTQETQYF
TRBV29-1,TRBJ2-3,CSSHQDTQYF
TRBV7-3,TRBJ2-5,CASSLGLAGFEETQYF
TRBV20-1,TRBJ2-5,CSAVNSGGAETQYF
TRBV20-1,TRBJ1-6,CSANPAGGGNSPLHF
TRBV5-6,TRBJ1-5,CASSLYFRGRIQPQHF
TRBV18,TRBJ2-7,CASSQSLTGGSYEQYF
TRBV12-3/TRBV12-4,TRBJ2-3,CASRSVPTDTQYF
TRBV7-2,TRBJ2-7,CASSPLPQSGEQYF
TRBV10-3,TRBJ2-7,CAISLRGRTEGEQYF
TRBV29-1,TRBJ1-2,CSVGLGGNYGYTF
TRBV6-6,TRBJ1-5,CASSYGTDHSNQPQHF
TRBV6-6,TRBJ2-7,CASSYFSLGAGVKQYF
TRBV12-3/TRBV12-4,TRBJ2-7,CASSNSGGGQGAVYEQYF
TRBV6-2/TRBV6-3,TRBJ1-5,CATGDRNNQPQHF
TRBV29-1,TRBJ2-3,CSVTRASTQYF
TRBV12-3/TRBV12-4,TRBJ2-5,CASSLRRTSGGQETQYF
TRBV5-1,TRBJ2-6,CASSLEGGRAGANVLTF
TRBV6-5,TRBJ2-5,CASSYGSGGARKTQYF
TRBV4-2,NA,CASSQEGLPGLSYEQYF
TRBV14,TRBJ1-4,CASSPLGESGEKLFF
TRBV20-1,TRBJ1-1,CSARDQGRNTEAFF
TRBV24-1,TRBJ1-1,CATNGGQGNTEAFF
TRBV7-9,TRBJ2-1,CASSFSGGASEQFF
TRBV12-3/TRBV12-4,TRBJ1-1,CASRPRQGPLNTEAFF
TRBV3-1,TRBJ2-5,CASSQDLQQETQYF
TRBV5-6,TRBJ1-1,CASSLDPAGGNTEAFF
TRBV15,TRBJ2-1,CATSRGFGGANNEQFF
TRBV6-5,TRBJ1-2,CASSYDRNYGYTF
TRBV11-2,TRBJ1-2,CASSLVPLSSYGYTF
TRBV7-9,TRBJ1-2,CASSLGTGSIYGYTF
TRBV11-2,NA,CASSLVQGRSEQFF